One and the same sample provided the 28 T cell receptor beta chains below, sequenced in a study of cytomegalovirus exposure and HLA in healthy donors. PCR was performed using 60 Vbeta and 13 Jbeta primers. Data came from immunoSEQ multiplex PCR; TCRdb stores just in-frame clones and leaves some out. This sample yields some 130,000 clones, of which 65% to 80% are seen a single time; roughly 3% belongs to the top ten. The sample taken for sequencing was PBMCs. The receptors originated from a middle-aged man in good health and CMV-seronegative.

The J gene is TRBJ2-7, the V gene TRBV9; 7 bases line up with TRBD1. Looked up from germline, CDR1 is SGDLS and CDR2 is YYNGEE. Trimming at V came to 4 bases and at J to 0 bases, leaving 13 bases not matched to a gene. CDR3 length equals 17 residues. The CDR3: CASSFHPGTVNSYEQYF. CDR3 coding DNA: TGTGCCAGCAGCTTCCACCCAGGGACAGTCAACTCCTACGAGCAGTACTTC.

As concerns this clone: Other DNA sequences in this specimen translate into the identical CDR3. The genes are TRBV30 and TRBJ1-4; 7 bases match TRBD1. This CDR3 is 14 amino acids long. Germline loops: CDR1 GTSNPN, CDR2 SVGIG (reference sequence). V shed 5 bases and J 8 bases; nucleotides not matched to a gene: 11. CDR3 sequence reads: CAWERQGVREKLFF. In nucleotides, the CDR3 is TGTGCCTGGGAACGACAGGGAGTGAGAGAAAAACTGTTTTTT.

The table lists this clone with a few counts. The chain carries TRBV13 and TRBJ1-1; 8 bases fit TRBD1. V lost 1 base, J lost 6 bases, and 7 bases stayed unmatched. The CDR3 has 15 residues. CDR1 is PRHDT, CDR2 FYEKMQ, per germline (reference sequence). The CDR3 DNA reads as TGTGCCAGCAGCTTAGTAGGGCAGGGGGCCTCTGAAGCTTTCTTT. Translated, it gives CASSLVGQGASEAFF.

This clone was found once. The gene calls are TRBV4-3 and TRBJ1-1; D is ambiguous. The V end lost 1 base, the J end lost 10 bases, and 16 bases lay between the germline ends. This CDR3 has 14 amino acids. CDR1 is LGHNA, CDR2 YSLEER, per germline. The CDR3 sequence: CASSQATTSMRAFF. The CDR3 DNA follows: TGCGCCAGCAGCCAAGCGACTACTAGTATGAGAGCTTTCTTT.

DNA for the CDR3: TGTGCCAGCAGCTTAGAAGGGGGACAGTACGAGCAGTACTTC. Amino acid sequence: CASSLEGGQYEQYF. The V call is TRBV7-8, the J call TRBJ2-7, with 7 nucleotides matching TRBD1. This CDR3 is 14 amino acids long. Losses at the gene ends were 1 base for V and 4 bases for J; bases not matched to a gene: 4. The germline CDR1 and CDR2 sequences are SGHVS and FQNEAQ.

This chain joins TRBV7-9 and TRBJ2-3, with a possible D match to TRBD2 (7 bases). The V gene lost 5 bases and the J gene lost 6 bases, with 18 bases spanning the gap. CDR1 and CDR2 (germline): SEHNR, FQNEAQ (reference sequence). The CDR3 loop spans 15 amino acids. The CDR3, as DNA: TGTGCCAGCAGCGGAGGACTAGGGGGTAGGGATACGCAGTATTTT. This sequence encodes CASSGGLGGRDTQYF.

The rearrangement links TRBV23-1 to TRBJ2-1; 8 positions match TRBD2. TRBV23-1 is treated as an ORF (open reading frame) with a function not yet certain. The CDR3 covers 18 residues. V lost 0 bases to trimming and J lost 7 bases; unmatched junction nucleotides: 14. CDR3 loop: CASSQSSLTSGRLNEQFF. The DNA for the CDR3 is TGCGCCAGCAGTCAATCTTCACTTACCAGCGGGAGATTGAATGAGCAGTTCTTC.

The J gene is TRBJ2-7, the V gene TRBV12-5; 10 bases align to TRBD2. CDR3 length: 15 amino acids. Germline loops: CDR1 LGHNT, CDR2 FRNRAP. Trimming removed 5 bases from V and 6 bases from J; junction bases left unmatched: 10. DNA of the CDR3: TGTGCTAGTGGTCCCCCCAATAGCGGGGGGCGCGAGCAGTACTTC. It encodes CASGPPNSGGREQYF.

This clone was seen a handful of times. V and J are TRBV6-5 and TRBJ1-1; D not certain. Germline V gene lookup returns CDR1 MNHEY and CDR2 SVGAGI. The V gene lost 7 bases and the J gene lost 0 bases, with 9 bases spanning the gap. This CDR3 has 13 amino acids. CDR3 residues: CASKLSLNTEAFF. The DNA of the CDR3 is TGTGCCAGCAAACTATCCCTGAACACTGAAGCTTTCTTT.

V gene TRBV11-3 combines with J gene TRBJ2-7, with 10 bases that match TRBD1. Trimming removed 1 base from V and 4 bases from J; junction bases left unmatched: 10. The CDR3 is 17 residues long. CDR1 is SGHNT and CDR2 is YENEEA in the germline V gene. The CDR3 region has the DNA TGTGCCAGCAGCTTAGGCTTATGGGACAGGGGTTTTTACGAGCAGTACTTC. Amino acids: CASSLGLWDRGFYEQYF.

This clone was picked up one time. The chain recombines TRBV5-1 with TRBJ2-4, with TRBD1 matching over 9 bases. With V trimmed by 2 bases and J by 9 bases, 6 bases remained unmatched. The CDR3 has 14 residues. Germline-derived CDR1 and CDR2 are SGHRS and YFSETQ. CDR3 in DNA: TGCGCCAGCAGCTTTCCGGGACAGGGTACCATTCAGTACTTC. This encodes CASSFPGQGTIQYF.

J is TRBJ1-3 and V is TRBV5-6, with D possibly matching TRBD1 (6 bases). Germline CDR1 is SGHDT and CDR2 is YYEEEE. V gave up 0 bases and J gave up 0 bases, with 13 bases separating them. The CDR3 runs 17 residues. The chain's CDR3 is CASSLAWGQSSGNTIYF. Here the CDR3 DNA reads TGTGCCAGCAGCTTGGCGTGGGGGCAAAGCTCTGGAAACACCATATATTTT.

The chain recombines TRBV30 with TRBJ2-7; no clear D. The V gene lost 1 base and the J gene lost 3 bases, with 7 bases spanning the gap. The germline V gene has CDR1 GTSNPN and CDR2 SVGIG (reference sequence). The CDR3 loop spans 12 amino acids. The CDR3 loop reads CAWSAAGYEQYF. The CDR3 nucleotides read TGTGCCTGGAGTGCCGCCGGCTACGAGCAGTACTTC.

A few counts support this clone. The chain's CDR3 is CASSPRDIRGEKLFF. The CDR3 nucleotides are TGTGCCAGCAGTCCGCGGGATATCAGGGGGGAAAAACTGTTTTTT. This chain connects TRBV28 to TRBJ1-4, with 7 bases aligning to TRBD1. This CDR3 has 15 amino acids. Germline CDR1 MDHEN, CDR2 SYDVKM. The V segment lost 5 bases and the J segment 8 bases; nucleotides outside the gene matches: 11.

This rearrangement joins TRBV4-1 to TRBJ2-3; 9 bases agree with TRBD2. This CDR3 is built from 19 residues. The V gene end was trimmed by 1 base and the J gene end by 0 bases; junction bases not matched to a gene: 11. Germline V gene lookup returns CDR1 MGHRA and CDR2 YSYEKL. This chain's CDR3 is CASSQGIPTSGLSTDTQYF. The CDR3 DNA follows: TGCGCCAGCAGCCAAGGCATTCCGACTAGCGGTTTGAGCACAGATACGCAGTATTTT.

This chain connects TRBV30 to TRBJ2-7; D might be TRBD2 (5 bases). In germline, CDR1 is GTSNPN, CDR2 SVGIG (reference sequence). This CDR3 comprises 11 residues. Trimming took off 0 bases at V and 7 bases at J, with 7 bases between the two ends. Here the CDR3 reads CAWSVGGEQYF. The CDR3 region has the DNA TGTGCCTGGAGTGTTGGAGGTGAGCAGTACTTC.

This clone was counted between two and nine times. The V call is TRBV19, the J call TRBJ1-1; TRBD1 is a possible D gene (6 bases). Looked up from germline, CDR1 is LNHDA and CDR2 is SQIVND (reference sequence). The CDR3 covers 14 residues. Trimming shortened V by 5 bases and J by 4 bases, and 14 bases separated the two germline ends. The CDR3 reads CASSVTGLATEAFF. For the CDR3, the DNA is TGTGCCAGTAGTGTCACAGGGTTGGCCACTGAAGCTTTCTTT.

The V and J genes are TRBV11-3 and TRBJ2-7, with 10 nucleotides matching TRBD1. V was clipped by 5 bases and J by 5 bases; unmatched bases: 9. CDR3 size: 15 residues. Germline assignment: CDR1 SGHNT and CDR2 YENEEA. The CDR3: CASSNLRDRGNEQYF. CDR3 nucleotide sequence: TGTGCCAGCAGCAATCTTAGGGACAGGGGCAACGAGCAGTACTTC. Together with reference TRBV11-3 and TRBJ2-7, the CDR3 gives the full variable domain: EAGVVQSPRYKIIEKKQPVAFWCNPISGHNTLYWYLQNLGQGPELLIRYENEEAVDDSQLPKDRFSAERLKGVDSTLKIQPAELGDSAVYLCASSNLRDRGNEQYFGPGTRLTVT.

This clone has just one count. The V gene is TRBV5-4, the J gene TRBJ2-1; tentative D call: TRBD1 (5 bases). Germline V gives CDR1 SGHNT, CDR2 YYREEE (reference sequence). With 3 bases removed from V and 0 bases from J, the gap between germline ends came to 10 bases. The CDR3 sequence is 15 residues long. The CDR3, as DNA: TGTGCCAGCAGCTACGACAGCGCCTCCTACAATGAGCAGTTCTTC. Its protein product is CASSYDSASYNEQFF. The whole variable domain, filled in from reference TRBV5-4 and TRBJ2-1, reads ETGVTQSPTHLIKTRGQQVTLRCSSQSGHNTVSWYQQALGQGPQFIFQYYREEENGRGNFPPRFSGLQFPNYSSELNVNALELDDSALYLCASSYDSASYNEQFFGPGTRLTVL.

V gene TRBV5-6 combines with J gene TRBJ2-1, with a possible D match to TRBD1 (5 bases). The CDR3 loop spans 14 amino acids. CDR1 is SGHDT and CDR2 is YYEEEE in the germline V gene. V was cut by 2 bases and J by 8 bases, with 14 bases left in between. The CDR3 DNA reads as TGTGCCAGCAGCTTTTCCAGGGTTGTGCATGAGCAGTTCTTC. It codes for CASSFSRVVHEQFF.

V is TRBV6-1 and J is TRBJ2-3; TRBD2 is a possible D gene (6 bases). The V end was cut by 3 bases, the J end by 5 bases, with 15 bases between. The germline V gene has CDR1 MNHNS and CDR2 SASEGT. The CDR3 runs to 15 residues. The CDR3: CASSDDAGLLDTQYF. CDR3 DNA sequence: TGTGCCAGCAGTGACGACGCGGGACTCCTAGATACGCAGTATTTT.

The chain couples TRBV10-3 to TRBJ2-6; 8 positions agree with TRBD2. This CDR3 has 19 amino acids. V was clipped by 2 bases and J by 0 bases; unmatched bases: 9. The germline V gene encodes CDR1 ENHRY and CDR2 SYGVKD. CDR3 DNA: TGTGCCATCAGTGAGATTCAAGCGGGAGACCGCTCTGGGGCCAACGTCCTGACTTTC. This gives the protein CAISEIQAGDRSGANVLTF.

The rearrangement links TRBV7-9 to TRBJ2-2; D may be TRBD1 (6 bases). Per the germline V gene, CDR1 is SEHNR and CDR2 is FQNEAQ (reference sequence). V was cut by 5 bases and J by 0 bases, with 16 bases left in between. CDR3 length: 17 residues. The CDR3 region is CASSPGGTIANTGELFF. In DNA form, the CDR3 reads TGTGCCAGCAGCCCTGGGGGCACAATCGCGAACACCGGGGAGCTGTTTTTT.

The chain joins TRBV7-2 to TRBJ2-7, with D possibly matching TRBD2 (6 bases). The germline V and J ends were trimmed by 1 base and 7 bases, with 11 bases remaining between them. Germline V lookup: CDR1 SGHTA, CDR2 FQGNSA. CDR3 size: 13 residues. The CDR3 reads CASSLGRALEQYF. The CDR3 DNA follows: TGTGCCAGCAGCTTAGGGAGGGCCCTAGAGCAGTACTTC.

This rearrangement joins TRBV6-5 to TRBJ2-2, with TRBD2 as a possible D gene (7 bases). The germline CDR1 and CDR2 sequences are MNHEY and SVGAGI. The germline V and J ends were trimmed by 2 bases and 6 bases, with 13 bases remaining between them. The CDR3 consists of 15 residues. CDR3 DNA: TGTGCCAGCAGTTACGTGGGGGGGGCGGCCGGGGAGCTGTTTTTT. This codes for CASSYVGGAAGELFF.

The chain joins TRBV6-5 to TRBJ1-2, with 8 bases identical to TRBD1. The CDR3 consists of 14 residues. The trim removed 5 bases at V and 2 bases at J, leaving 4 bases unmatched. CDR1 is MNHEY and CDR2 is SVGAGI in the germline V gene. The CDR3 protein is CASSDRGKNYGYTF. The DNA for the CDR3 is TGTGCCAGCAGTGACAGGGGCAAAAACTATGGCTACACCTTC.

This chain's CDR3 is CASSRGWNQPQHF. The CDR3 DNA sequence: TGTGCCAGCAGCCGGGGGTGGAATCAGCCCCAGCATTTT. This chain uses TRBV6-5 with TRBJ1-5; maybe TRBD1 (5 bases). Germline values: CDR1 MNHEY, CDR2 SVGAGI. V was trimmed by 6 bases and J by 4 bases, leaving 10 bases between them. The CDR3 runs to 13 residues.

This clone has a single count. The sample holds other DNA sequences that translate to the same CDR3. The chain has TRBV9 and TRBJ1-2; tentative D call: TRBD1 (5 bases). Germline loops: CDR1 SGDLS, CDR2 YYNGEE. V was cut by 2 bases and J by 1 base, with 6 bases left in between. CDR3 size: 13 residues. The CDR3 region is CASSVDSNYGYTF. CDR3 DNA sequence: TGTGCCAGCAGCGTTGACAGTAACTATGGCTACACCTTC.